The source of this T cell receptor beta chain is a study of cytomegalovirus exposure and HLA in healthy donors. As for this clone: Its antigen is still unknown.

The germline CDR1 and CDR2 sequences are MRHNA and SNTAGT. The CDR3 is 15 amino acids. The ends were cut back, 1 base at V and 3 bases at J, with 12 bases in the middle. Primers included in the PCR were 60 Vbeta and 13 Jbeta primers. Assay used: immunoSEQ multiplex PCR; TCRdb lists only in-frame clones, some missing. The sample yields roughly 190,000 clones, approximately 59% seen once. Study-level points and caveats: It is likely that the observed cluster of highly shared sequence variants was a sequencing artifact. Earlier analysis looked at TCR beta V segments, and most were productive about 90% or about 30% of the time.

Sequenced material: PBMCs. This clonotype originated in a man aged 40-50 years in good health and CMV-seronegative. The chain employs TRBV6-4 and TRBJ2-5, with a weak D call TRBD1 (6 bases). In DNA form, the CDR3 reads TGTGCCAGCAGTGACTGGAGCAGGGGAGAAGAGACCCAGTACTTC. Translated, it gives CASSDWSRGEETQYF.